This T cell receptor (beta chain) was found in a study of blood T cells in healthy people across ages. Sample-barcoded 5' priming and a J-beta primer mix drove a second PCR of roughly 6 to 12 cycles. Using its own MiXCR run on the 5' RACE reads, TCRdb lists one record per CDR3 protein. Of over 950,000 distinct CDR3 sequences listed, about 51% were seen once; the top ten hold 20% to 25%. Germline V gene sequence: CDR1 LGHNA, CDR2 YNFKEQ. This CDR3 spans 16 amino acids. J was trimmed by 8 bases and V by 3 bases; bases with no gene match: 10. Sequencing was done on a sample of blood. This sequence joins TRBV4-2 and TRBJ2-1; 10 nucleotides line up with TRBD2. This TCR was sampled from an older woman in good health. The CDR3 region has the DNA TGTGCCAGCAGCCAGGAGCTAGCGGGGGAAGTCTATGAGCAGTTCTTC. It encodes CASSQELAGEVYEQFF.